This entry describes one T cell receptor (beta chain). Its antigen is still unknown. The data were taken from a study of cytotoxic CD8 clonotypes in ibrutinib-treated CLL. About the research overall: Among the samples, the mean was about 270,000 productive templates and approximately 91,000 productive rearrangements.

Whole-study findings and limits: Sustained-remission and progressing patients diverged in sampling times. Patients had baseline clonality above age-matched healthy donors, and this clonality moved with circulating CD8+ T-cell counts.

Data came from immunoSEQ multiplex PCR; TCRdb stores just in-frame clones and leaves some out. The table has over 120,000 clones, 76% seen once; the top ten hold about 4.7%. The junction had 11 bases not matched to a gene; V was cut back by 5 bases and J by 1 base. This CDR3 has 17 amino acids. Germline CDR1 reads SGHTA; CDR2 reads FQGTGA. The TCR sequence derives from a human donor with chronic lymphocytic leukemia. The V and J genes are TRBV7-3 and TRBJ2-1; 7 bases are shared with TRBD2. The source material was PBMCs, sampled after 24 months of ibrutinib treatment. The CDR3 bases are TGTGCCAGCAGCCCCACGTGGGGGGGGAGTTCCTACAATGAGCAGTTCTTC. Its protein product is CASSPTWGGSSYNEQFF.